One sample yielded the 13 T cell receptor beta chains listed below, sequenced in a study of shared T cell receptors in the human thymus. Only in-frame clones appear in the TCRdb table, and some are missing; sequencing was by immunoSEQ multiplex PCR. The repertoire includes 600,000 or so clones, more than 70% of them detected once, and roughly 0.0086% sits in the top ten. These data are also associated with another study on human thymus T cells.

Input material: thymocytes. All receptors come from a boy less than two years old with a congenital heart defect.

The CDR3 coding sequence is TGCGCCAGCAGCCAGGCCAGACTAGCGGGACATACGGGCTTTGAGCAGTTCTTC. It translates to CASSQARLAGHTGFEQFF. J is TRBJ2-1 and V is TRBV4-1; 11 bases map to TRBD2. Per germline, CDR1 MGHRA and CDR2 YSYEKL. V was clipped by 3 bases and J by 9 bases; unmatched bases: 16. This CDR3 region has 18 residues.

The V call is TRBV6-1, the J call TRBJ1-4; D is possibly TRBD1 (6 bases). Germline CDR1 reads MNHNS; CDR2 reads SASEGT. V was clipped by 6 bases and J by 8 bases, with 19 bases between them. This CDR3 has 15 amino acids. Here the CDR3 reads CASSLGERGKEKLFF. Here the CDR3 DNA reads TGTGCCAGCAGCCTTGGGGAAAGGGGGAAGGAAAAACTGTTTTTT.

The chain couples TRBV2 to TRBJ2-3; possible D gene TRBD2, 5 bases. The CDR3 has 17 amino acids. Trimming shortened V by 4 bases and J by 2 bases, and 19 bases separated the two germline ends. Germline V gives CDR1 SNHLY, CDR2 FYNNEI. CDR3 coding DNA: TGTGCCAGCAGTGCTTCCCTCGGGGAGCAGAACACAGATACGCAGTATTTT. Its translation is CASSASLGEQNTDTQYF. The full variable domain, its missing parts supplied by reference TRBV2 and TRBJ2-3, is EPEVTQTPSHQVTQMGQEVILRCVPISNHLYFYWYRQILGQKVEFLVSFYNNEISEKSEIFDDQFSVERPDGSNFTLKIRSTKLEDSAMYFCASSASLGEQNTDTQYFGPGTRLTVL.

The chain couples TRBV4-3 to TRBJ2-5, with 9 bases that match TRBD1. The V and J ends lost 8 bases and 3 bases, in that order; junction bases with no gene match: 4. Looked up from germline, CDR1 is LGHNA and CDR2 is YSLEER. This CDR3 comprises 13 residues. CDR3 nucleotide sequence: TGCGCCAGCGCACAGGGGGCTAAAGAGACCCAGTACTTC. It specifies CASAQGAKETQYF.

This chain uses TRBV28 with TRBJ2-1, with D perhaps matching TRBD2 (5 bases). The CDR3 is 10 residues long. Germline V lookup: CDR1 MDHEN, CDR2 SYDVKM. The CDR3 loop reads CVVGALGEFF. In DNA form, the CDR3 reads TGTGTCGTGGGAGCTTTAGGAGAGTTCTTC.

In this sample, this clone turned up a few times. The chain links TRBV28 to TRBJ2-7; TRBD1 matches 9 bases. Trimming at V came to 4 bases and at J to 2 bases, leaving 12 bases not matched to a gene. The V gene's germline CDR1 is MDHEN and CDR2 SYDVKM. CDR3 length: 17 residues. The CDR3 region has the DNA TGTGCCAGCAGTTCCCCCCCCCGGGACAGGGCTACCTACGAGCAGTACTTC. It codes for CASSSPPRDRATYEQYF.

The chain combines TRBV5-4 with TRBJ1-4; TRBD1 matches at 10 bases. V lost 4 bases, J lost 7 bases, and 4 bases stayed unmatched. The length of the CDR3 is 14 residues. CDR1 and CDR2 from the germline V gene are SGHNT and YYREEE (reference sequence). The CDR3 loop reads CASSTGTGVEKLFF. As DNA, the CDR3 is TGTGCCAGCAGCACAGGGACAGGGGTTGAAAAACTGTTTTTT.

This clone appeared once. V usage is TRBV27 and J usage is TRBJ1-5, with 7 nucleotides matching TRBD1. V lost 6 bases, J lost 1 base, and 9 bases stayed unmatched. In germline, CDR1 is MNHEY, CDR2 SMNVEV (reference sequence). This CDR3 has 16 residues. CDR3 DNA: TGTGCCAGCAGACCACCGACAGGGAGCAGCAATCAGCCCCAGCATTTT. Translated: CASRPPTGSSNQPQHF.

The J gene is TRBJ1-2, the V gene TRBV6-1, with 9 bases identical to TRBD1. CDR1 and CDR2 from the germline V gene are MNHNS and SASEGT. The V and J ends lost 5 bases and 1 base, in that order; junction bases with no gene match: 5. This CDR3 region has 15 residues. The CDR3: CASSWTGALNYGYTF. CDR3 DNA sequence: TGTGCCAGCAGTTGGACAGGGGCACTTAACTATGGCTACACCTTC.

This chain uses TRBV7-9 with TRBJ2-7; 7 positions agree with TRBD2. The CDR3 is 15 residues long. CDR1 and CDR2 (germline): SEHNR, FQNEAQ (reference sequence). The V segment lost 5 bases and the J segment 3 bases; nucleotides outside the gene matches: 10. CDR3 coding DNA: TGTGCCAGCAGCCCTAGCCGAGGGACTAACTACGAGCAGTACTTC. Translated: CASSPSRGTNYEQYF.

The chain joins TRBV5-5 to TRBJ2-3; weak D call: TRBD1 (6 bases). The CDR3 extends over 18 amino acids. The V gene's germline CDR1 is SGHKS and CDR2 YYEKEE (reference sequence). The V end was cut by 0 bases, the J end by 6 bases, with 23 bases between. The CDR3 spells CASSLALPIWGPGDTQYF. DNA for the CDR3: TGTGCCAGCAGCTTGGCGCTCCCTATCTGGGGGCCTGGCGATACGCAGTATTTT.

CDR3 DNA sequence: TGCGCCAGCAGCCAAGTCCTGGGGGGCGCGGGGGACACTGAAGCTTTCTTT. This translates into CASSQVLGGAGDTEAFF. The rearrangement uses TRBV4-1 and TRBJ1-1; possible D gene TRBD1, 6 bases. This CDR3 is built from 17 residues. CDR1 MGHRA and CDR2 YSYEKL come from the germline V gene. The ends were cut back, 1 base at V and 3 bases at J, with 18 bases in the middle.

This clone has a single count. The chain carries TRBV9 and TRBJ2-1, with a tentative D call TRBD1 (5 bases). The length of the CDR3 is 15 residues. V was shortened by 0 bases and J by 8 bases, with 15 bases between the two germline ends. Germline lookup yields CDR1 SGDLS and CDR2 YYNGEE. The DNA for the CDR3 is TGTGCCAGCAGCGTAGCAGGGCTCCCTTTGGATGAGCAGTTCTTC. Protein sequence: CASSVAGLPLDEQFF. Variable domain in full (rest from reference TRBV9 and TRBJ2-1): DSGVTQTPKHLITATGQRVTLRCSPRSGDLSVYWYQQSLDQGLQFLIQYYNGEERAKGNILERFSAQQFPDLHSELNLSSLELGDSALYFCASSVAGLPLDEQFFGPGTRLTVL.